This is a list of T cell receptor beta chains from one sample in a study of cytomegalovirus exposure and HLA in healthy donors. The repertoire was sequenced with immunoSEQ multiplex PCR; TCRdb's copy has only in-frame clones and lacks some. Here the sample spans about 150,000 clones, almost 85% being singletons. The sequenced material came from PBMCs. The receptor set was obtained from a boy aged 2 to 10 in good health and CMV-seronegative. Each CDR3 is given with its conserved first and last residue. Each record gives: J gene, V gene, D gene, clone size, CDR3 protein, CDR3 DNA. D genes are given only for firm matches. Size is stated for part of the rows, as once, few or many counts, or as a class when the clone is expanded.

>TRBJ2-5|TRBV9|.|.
CASSPRGDQETQYF
TGTGCCAGCAGCCCGAGAGGAGATCAAGAGACCCAGTACTTC
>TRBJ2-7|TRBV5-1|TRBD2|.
CASSLVRLAGVYEQYF
TGCGCCAGCAGCTTGGTCAGGCTAGCGGGAGTCTACGAGCAGTACTTC
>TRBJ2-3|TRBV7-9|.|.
CASSLAGGTDTQYF
TGTGCCAGCAGCTTAGCAGGAGGCACAGATACGCAGTATTTT
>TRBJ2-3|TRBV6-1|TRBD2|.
CASSEAPGGRADTQYF
TGTGCCAGCAGTGAAGCGCCGGGCGGGAGGGCGGATACGCAGTATTTT
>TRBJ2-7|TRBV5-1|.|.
CASSLGAYPSSYEQYF
TGCGCCAGCAGCTTGGGGGCATACCCAAGCTCCTACGAGCAGTACTTC
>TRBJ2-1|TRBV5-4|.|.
CASSWGQPGDEQFF
TGTGCCAGCAGCTGGGGACAGCCGGGGGATGAGCAGTTCTTC
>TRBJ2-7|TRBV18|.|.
CASSPNRGGYEQYF
TGTGCCAGCTCACCCAACAGGGGGGGCTACGAGCAGTACTTC
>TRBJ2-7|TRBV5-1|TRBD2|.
CASSLATSIHEQYF
TGCGCCAGCAGCCTGGCGACTAGCATCCACGAGCAGTACTTC
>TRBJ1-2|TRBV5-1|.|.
CASSLDSSGYTF
TGCGCCAGCAGCTTGGACAGCTCTGGCTACACCTTC
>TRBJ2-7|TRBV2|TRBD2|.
CASSLLAGTSSYEQYF
TGTGCCAGCAGTTTGCTAGCGGGAACCAGCTCCTACGAGCAGTACTTC
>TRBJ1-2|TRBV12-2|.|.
CASRLAGTVDGYTF
TGTGCAAGTCGCTTAGCGGGGACAGTGGATGGCTACACCTTC
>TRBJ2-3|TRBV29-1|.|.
CSARRVVDTDTQYF
TGCAGCGCGAGGAGAGTGGTGGACACAGATACGCAGTATTTT
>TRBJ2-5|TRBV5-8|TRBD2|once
CASSPGLEETQYF
TGTGCCAGCAGCCCGGGACTAGAAGAGACCCAGTACTTC
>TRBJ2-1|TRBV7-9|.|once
CAVGGDSNEQFF
TGTGCGGTAGGAGGGGATTCCAATGAGCAGTTCTTC
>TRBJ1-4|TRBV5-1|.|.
CASSLGTATNEKLFF
TGCGCCAGCAGCTTGGGGACAGCAACTAATGAAAAACTGTTTTTT
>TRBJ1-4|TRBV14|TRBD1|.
CASSLRQGSNEKLFF
TGTGCCAGCAGCCTCCGACAGGGTTCTAATGAAAAACTGTTTTTT
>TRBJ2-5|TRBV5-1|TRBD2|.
CASSLELAGGRETQYF
TGCGCCAGCAGCTTGGAACTAGCGGGAGGTCGGGAGACCCAGTACTTC
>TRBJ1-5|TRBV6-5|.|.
CASSTSRLNQPQHF
TGTGCCAGCAGTACCAGCAGGCTAAATCAGCCCCAGCATTTT
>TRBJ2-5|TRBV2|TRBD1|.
CASSVLQGAGEQYF
TGTGCCAGCAGTGTATTACAGGGGGCAGGTGAGCAGTACTTC
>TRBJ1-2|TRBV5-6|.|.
CASSLEWRGGYTF
TGTGCCAGCAGCTTGGAATGGCGGGGAGGCTACACCTTC
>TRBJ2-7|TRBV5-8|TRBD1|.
CASSLGTGATYEQYF
TGTGCCAGCAGCTTGGGGACAGGGGCGACCTACGAGCAGTACTTC
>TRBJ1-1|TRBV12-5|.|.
CASGLGLPAMNTEAFF
TGTGCTAGTGGTTTGGGACTTCCGGCTATGAACACTGAAGCTTTCTTT
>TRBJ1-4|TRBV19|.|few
CASGPNEREKLFF
TGTGCCAGTGGCCCTAATGAGAGGGAAAAACTGTTTTTT
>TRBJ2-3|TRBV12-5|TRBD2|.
CASGFRREGTDTQYF
TGTGCTAGTGGTTTTAGGCGGGAGGGCACAGATACGCAGTATTTT
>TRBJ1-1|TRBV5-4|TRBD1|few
CASSLQGAPTEAFF
TGTGCCAGCAGCTTACAGGGGGCGCCGACTGAAGCTTTCTTT
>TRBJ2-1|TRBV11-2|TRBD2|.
CASSESGRAYNEQFF
TGTGCCAGCAGCGAAAGCGGGAGAGCGTACAATGAGCAGTTCTTC
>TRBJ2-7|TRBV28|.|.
CASSLFPETYEQYF
TGTGCCAGCAGTTTATTTCCGGAGACCTACGAGCAGTACTTC
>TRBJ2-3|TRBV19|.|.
CASSPQGRTDTQYF
TGTGCCAGTAGTCCGCAGGGAAGGACAGATACGCAGTATTTT
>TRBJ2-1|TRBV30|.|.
CAWSAGLFYNEQFF
TGTGCCTGGAGTGCAGGGCTGTTCTACAATGAGCAGTTCTTC
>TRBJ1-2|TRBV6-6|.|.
CASSYSILRINYGYTF
TGTGCCAGCAGTTACTCGATCTTGAGGATTAACTATGGCTACACCTTC
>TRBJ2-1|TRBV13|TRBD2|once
CASSSSGGPSSYNEQFF
TGTGCCAGCAGCTCCTCGGGAGGTCCGAGCTCCTACAATGAGCAGTTCTTC
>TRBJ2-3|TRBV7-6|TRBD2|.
CASSLARLAGVGDTQYF
TGTGCCAGCAGCTTAGCGCGGCTAGCGGGAGTGGGAGATACGCAGTATTTT
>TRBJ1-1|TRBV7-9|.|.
CASSSRDNLFMNTEAFF
TGTGCCAGCAGCTCCCGGGACAACCTATTCATGAACACTGAAGCTTTCTTT
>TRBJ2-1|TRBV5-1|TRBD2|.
CASSLFPPSGRNYDEQFF
TGCGCCAGCAGCTTGTTCCCCCCCAGCGGGAGAAATTACGATGAGCAGTTCTTC
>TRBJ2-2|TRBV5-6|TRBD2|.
CASSSLNGLAGARELFF
TGTGCCAGCAGCTCCCTAAACGGACTAGCGGGAGCTCGGGAGCTGTTTTTT
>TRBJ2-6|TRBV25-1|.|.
CASSALNGGSSGANVLTF
TGTGCCAGCAGTGCACTTAATGGGGGGAGCTCTGGGGCCAACGTCCTGACTTTC